The 6 T cell receptor beta chains given below trace back to one sample, sequenced in a study of blood T cell repertoires in COVID-19 (dated by TCRdb to about 2020). Receptor libraries were prepared by the immunoSEQ multiplex PCR assay. What TCRdb holds here is the immuneACCESS table cut down to in-frame rearrangements. Part of the clones is not present; checked against another copy, under half of the missing clones reflect an unresolved V gene, and the others are unexplained. Within this sample are approximately 360,000 clones, with 90% of them counted one time only. Approximately 6.2% of the sample is held by the ten biggest clonotypes. The sample comprised peripheral blood. The receptors were gathered from a man aged 18-30 years with active or convalescent COVID-19.

This chain joins TRBV28 and TRBJ2-5, with TRBD2 matching 9 bases. V shed 3 bases, J shed 5 bases, and the junction held 7 bases outside the gene matches. There are 15 residues in the CDR3. Looked up from germline, CDR1 is MDHEN and CDR2 is SYDVKM. Here the CDR3 DNA reads TGTGCCAGCAGTTTTAGCGGGAGTGTCTGGGAGACCCAGTACTTC. Protein sequence: CASSFSGSVWETQYF.

The V gene is TRBV24-1, the J gene TRBJ2-3; D is perhaps TRBD2 (5 bases). CDR3 length equals 16 residues. Germline CDR1 KGHDR, CDR2 SFDVKD. Trimming removed 0 bases at V and 1 base at J, with 10 bases between. The CDR3 loop is CATSDLGRWGTDTQYF. The CDR3 region has the DNA TGTGCCACCAGTGATTTGGGGAGATGGGGCACAGATACGCAGTATTTT.

The V call is TRBV28, the J call TRBJ1-4; D is possibly TRBD1 (5 bases). The CDR3 has 14 residues. Trimming left V 4 bases short and J 3 bases short, with 9 bases between. Looked up from germline, CDR1 is MDHEN and CDR2 is SYDVKM. CDR3 sequence (DNA): TGTGCCAGCAGTTCGGGGGTAGCTAATGAAAAACTGTTTTTT. It specifies CASSSGVANEKLFF.

The chain recombines TRBV7-9 with TRBJ1-2; a weak D match, TRBD1 (5 bases). The CDR3 loop spans 17 amino acids. Trimming removed 1 base at V and 7 bases at J, with 22 bases between. Germline CDR1 reads SEHNR; CDR2 reads FQNEAQ (reference sequence). CDR3 DNA: TGTGCCAGCAGCTTAGAAGTCCTCCAGTACCTAGGGGCTGGCTACACCTTC. It translates to CASSLEVLQYLGAGYTF.

The V call is TRBV6-6, the J call TRBJ1-2; D may be TRBD1 (5 bases). This CDR3 is built from 15 residues. Trimming stripped 6 bases from V and 2 bases from J, with 16 bases between. The germline V gene has CDR1 MNHNY and CDR2 SVGAGI (reference sequence). The CDR3 DNA reads TGTGCCAGCAGCCCAAAGGGGTACGAGAACTATGGCTACACCTTC. As protein: CASSPKGYENYGYTF.

The chain recombines TRBV7-9 with TRBJ2-7, with TRBD1 identical over 7 bases. After removal of 2 bases from V and 3 bases from J, the junction contained 4 bases not matched to a gene. From germline, CDR1 is SEHNR and CDR2 FQNEAQ (reference sequence). The CDR3 is made up of 14 amino acids. The DNA of the CDR3 is TGTGCCAGCAGCTTAAGAGGGGGCGGCTACGAGCAGTACTTC. Translating it yields CASSLRGGGYEQYF.